These 8 T cell receptor beta chains were all obtained from the same sample, sequenced in a study of cytomegalovirus exposure and HLA in healthy donors. 60 Vbeta and 13 Jbeta primers were used in PCR. The repertoire was sequenced with immunoSEQ multiplex PCR; TCRdb's copy has only in-frame clones and lacks some. Among under 150,000 clones listed, 75% to 90% were seen once. Sequenced input: PBMCs. The receptors originated from a woman aged 35 to 49 in good health and CMV-seronegative.

The J gene is TRBJ2-1, the V gene TRBV6-5, with 7 bases aligning to TRBD2. V gave up 8 bases and J gave up 0 bases; unmatched junction bases: 4. Germline V lookup: CDR1 MNHEY, CDR2 SVGAGI. The CDR3 sequence is 14 residues long. The DNA for the CDR3 is TGTGCCAGCTCACTAGCGAGCTCCTACAATGAGCAGTTCTTC. Amino acids: CASSLASSYNEQFF.

This clone was seen only once. The V and J genes are TRBV2 and TRBJ2-1, with 10 bases identical to TRBD2. This CDR3 has 16 residues. V was clipped by 6 bases and J by 5 bases; unmatched bases: 10. In germline, CDR1 is SNHLY, CDR2 FYNNEI. CDR3: CASRRKTSGADNEQFF. CDR3 nucleotide sequence: TGTGCCAGCAGGAGAAAAACTAGCGGGGCCGACAATGAGCAGTTCTTC.

The chain is built from TRBV14 and TRBJ2-7; D gene ambiguous. Germline V gene sequence: CDR1 SGHDN, CDR2 FVKESK. This CDR3 is 13 amino acids long. Trimming took off 4 bases at V and 6 bases at J, with 13 bases between the two ends. CDR3: CASSLSTLGEQYF. DNA for the CDR3: TGTGCCAGCAGCCTAAGCACCCTCGGCGAGCAGTACTTC.

This sequence joins TRBV7-3 and TRBJ2-3; 8 bases align to TRBD2. CDR1 is SGHTA and CDR2 is FQGTGA in the germline V gene. This CDR3 comprises 15 residues. The trim removed 5 bases at V and 3 bases at J, leaving 7 bases unmatched. The CDR3 DNA follows: TGTGCCAGCAGCATCGGGGGGGCAGGGACAGATACGCAGTATTTT. It encodes CASSIGGAGTDTQYF.

The rearrangement uses TRBV19 and TRBJ2-3; D remains unclear. Germline V gives CDR1 LNHDA, CDR2 SQIVND (reference sequence). V was trimmed by 7 bases and J by 0 bases, leaving 11 bases between them. The CDR3 has 14 amino acids. The CDR3 DNA sequence: TGTGCCAGTAAAGTGGGCCCAAGCACAGATACGCAGTATTTT. Translated: CASKVGPSTDTQYF.

This clone was recorded a few times. The CDR3 sequence is CASSLTGRGEKLFF. The CDR3 DNA reads TGTGCCAGCAGCTTAACAGGGAGGGGTGAAAAACTGTTTTTT. This sequence joins TRBV5-6 and TRBJ1-4, with a possible D match to TRBD1 (6 bases). The V end lost 2 bases, the J end lost 7 bases, and 12 bases lay between the germline ends. Germline V gene lookup returns CDR1 SGHDT and CDR2 YYEEEE. The CDR3 is made up of 14 amino acids.

The chain combines TRBV5-5 with TRBJ2-7; TRBD2 agrees at 10 bases. V dropped 6 bases and J dropped 7; count of bases not matched to a gene: 7. Germline lookup yields CDR1 SGHKS and CDR2 YYEKEE (reference sequence). CDR3 size: 13 residues. The CDR3 DNA is TGTGCCAGCACTCCGGGACTAGCGAGGGAGCAGTACTTC. It specifies CASTPGLAREQYF.

This clone was recorded only once. The gene calls are TRBV5-4 and TRBJ1-2; D gene uncertain. The germline V gene encodes CDR1 SGHNT and CDR2 YYREEE (reference sequence). The length of the CDR3 is 12 residues. The germline V and J ends were trimmed by 2 bases and 6 bases, with 8 bases remaining between them. The CDR3 here is CASSLSGNGYTF. The CDR3 nucleotides are TGTGCCAGCAGCTTAAGCGGGAATGGCTACACCTTC.